Below, 18 T cell receptor beta chains from the same sample are listed, as sequenced in a study of cytomegalovirus exposure and HLA in healthy donors (dated by TCRdb to about 2017). Receptors were amplified or captured by the immunoSEQ multiplex PCR assay. A mixture of 60 forward primers for TCR Vbeta segments and 13 reverse primers for TCR Jbeta segments was used in the multiplex PCR. The source is immuneACCESS, and TCRdb retained only in-frame sequences with V and J called. Part of the clones is not carried over; for the studies checked, unresolved V genes explain less than half of this, and the remainder is unexplained. The sample table records 160,000 or so clones; approximately 82% of these occur just once. The ten largest clones capture 1.4% of the sample. What was sequenced was PBMCs. These receptor sequences come from a male donor in good health and CMV-seronegative.

The CDR3 region has the DNA TGTGCCACCGGGACAGGGAATAGCAATCAGCCCCAGCATTTT. Encoded protein: CATGTGNSNQPQHF. The chain joins TRBV7-9 to TRBJ1-5, with 9 bases identical to TRBD1. Germline-derived CDR1 and CDR2 are SEHNR and FQNEAQ (reference sequence). Unmatched junction bases numbered 4, after V lost 10 bases and J lost 0 bases. CDR3 length equals 14 residues.

The chain is built from TRBV19 and TRBJ1-5, with TRBD1 matching 9 bases. The CDR3 spans 16 residues. Germline V lookup: CDR1 LNHDA, CDR2 SQIVND (reference sequence). V shed 8 bases and J 5 bases; nucleotides not matched to a gene: 13. The DNA of the CDR3 is TGTGCCAGTTCGTACCGGGACAGGGATTGGGATCAGCCCCAGCATTTT. Amino acids: CASSYRDRDWDQPQHF.

J is TRBJ2-7 and V is TRBV27, with 9 positions matching TRBD2. This CDR3 is 15 amino acids long. Trimming removed 0 bases from V and 4 bases from J; junction bases left unmatched: 4. CDR1 is MNHEY, CDR2 SMNVEV, per germline (reference sequence). The CDR3 DNA reads TGTGCCAGCAGTTTATCTAGCGGGAGTATATACGAGCAGTACTTC. Its translation: CASSLSSGSIYEQYF.

This chain joins TRBV7-2 and TRBJ2-5, with TRBD2 identical over 8 bases. This CDR3 has 14 residues. CDR1 SGHTA and CDR2 FQGNSA come from the germline V gene. Trimming cost V 4 bases and J 4 bases; bases outside gene matches: 5. CDR3: CASSSPGLGETQYF. The CDR3 DNA reads TGTGCCAGCAGCTCTCCGGGACTAGGAGAGACCCAGTACTTC.

This clone was seen only a few times. This chain connects TRBV6-4 to TRBJ2-3, with 11 positions matching TRBD2. The CDR3 is 16 amino acids. Germline V gene data show CDR1 as MRHNA and CDR2 as SNTAGT. V was pared by 2 bases and J by 3 bases, with 4 bases of the junction left unmatched. CDR3: CASSDLAGGATDTQYF. DNA of the CDR3: TGTGCCAGCAGTGACCTAGCGGGGGGAGCGACAGATACGCAGTATTTT.

This sequence joins TRBV7-2 and TRBJ2-5, with D maybe TRBD2 (5 bases). This CDR3 is 14 amino acids long. Germline V lookup: CDR1 SGHTA, CDR2 FQGNSA. Trimming removed 3 bases from V and 5 bases from J, with 13 bases in between. DNA of the CDR3: TGTGCCAGCAGCTTGTGGGAGTCGTTGGAGACCCAGTACTTC. Amino acid sequence: CASSLWESLETQYF. The complete variable domain, with remaining parts taken from reference TRBV7-2 and TRBJ2-5, reads GAGVSQSPSNKVTEKGKDVELRCDPISGHTALYWYRQSLGQGLEFLIYFQGNSAPDKSGLPSDRFSAERTGGSVSTLTIQRTQQEDSAVYLCASSLWESLETQYFGPGTRLLVL.

The chain combines TRBV7-2 with TRBJ2-7; TRBD2 agrees at 16 bases. The CDR3 spans 16 residues. Germline V gene lookup returns CDR1 SGHTA and CDR2 FQGNSA. V lost 3 bases to trimming and J lost 2 bases; unmatched junction nucleotides: 1. The CDR3 bases are TGTGCCAGCAGCTTGGGGACTAGCGGGGGGGCCTACGAGCAGTACTTC. Translating it yields CASSLGTSGGAYEQYF. Together with reference TRBV7-2 and TRBJ2-7, the CDR3 gives the full variable domain: GAGVSQSPSNKVTEKGKDVELRCDPISGHTALYWYRQSLGQGLEFLIYFQGNSAPDKSGLPSDRFSAERTGGSVSTLTIQRTQQEDSAVYLCASSLGTSGGAYEQYFGPGTRLTVT.

V gene TRBV11-1 combines with J gene TRBJ1-3; 7 nucleotides agree with TRBD1. V lost 5 bases to trimming and J lost 7 bases; unmatched junction nucleotides: 5. The CDR3 contains 13 residues. Germline loops: CDR1 SGHAT, CDR2 FQDESV (reference sequence). The CDR3, as DNA: TGTGCCAGCAGCGAGGGACAGTCGAACACCATATATTTT. This gives the protein CASSEGQSNTIYF.

This clone has only one observation. V and J are TRBV5-1 and TRBJ1-1; TRBD1 is a possible D gene (5 bases). V was cut by 0 bases and J by 4 bases, with 10 bases left in between. The CDR3 contains 14 residues. Germline V lookup: CDR1 SGHRS, CDR2 YFSETQ. The DNA of the CDR3 is TGCGCCAGCAGCTTGGGAGCCGGGGGCACTGAAGCTTTCTTT. It is translated as CASSLGAGGTEAFF.

The rearrangement uses TRBV27 and TRBJ2-1, with 10 bases matching TRBD2. The V segment lost 5 bases and the J segment 0 bases; nucleotides outside the gene matches: 1. CDR1 MNHEY and CDR2 SMNVEV come from the germline V gene (reference sequence). The CDR3 is 15 residues long. The DNA of the CDR3 is TGTGCCAGCAGTCCTAGCGGGAGCTCCTACAATGAGCAGTTCTTC. Its translation: CASSPSGSSYNEQFF.

This chain connects TRBV27 to TRBJ1-1, with 9 bases that match TRBD1. The CDR3 sequence is 18 residues long. CDR1 is MNHEY and CDR2 is SMNVEV in the germline V gene (reference sequence). V lost 2 bases to trimming and J lost 6 bases; unmatched junction nucleotides: 16. CDR3 nucleotides: TGTGCCAGCAGTTTAAGGGGGGACAGGGTGGGTAGGAGGGCTGAAGCTTTCTTT. Translating gives CASSLRGDRVGRRAEAFF.

The chain has TRBV4-2 and TRBJ2-1, with 7 bases matching TRBD2. V gave up 2 bases and J gave up 0 bases; unmatched junction bases: 4. From germline, CDR1 is LGHNA and CDR2 YNFKEQ. The CDR3 runs 16 residues. The CDR3 bases are TGTGCCAGCAGCCAACCCAGGGAGGGCTCCTACAATGAGCAGTTCTTC. Its translation: CASSQPREGSYNEQFF.

The rearrangement links TRBV9 to TRBJ2-5; TRBD1 is a possible D gene (6 bases). Germline CDR1 and CDR2: SGDLS and YYNGEE. V was pared by 4 bases and J by 1 base, with 14 bases between. The CDR3 extends over 15 amino acids. The CDR3 here is CASSKEGTPQETQYF. The CDR3 nucleotides read TGTGCCAGCAGCAAAGAGGGGACACCCCAAGAGACCCAGTACTTC.

The chain is built from TRBV4-2 and TRBJ2-2; 8 bases are a match to TRBD2. Germline assignment: CDR1 LGHNA and CDR2 YNFKEQ. The CDR3 has 15 amino acids. With 5 bases clipped from V and 6 bases from J, the junction kept 8 bases outside the gene matches. CDR3 in DNA: TGTGCCAGCAGCTATCGAGCGGGAGTGTCCGGGGAGCTGTTTTTT. Amino acids: CASSYRAGVSGELFF.

The V and J genes are TRBV4-3 and TRBJ2-2, with D uncertain. The ends were cut back, 4 bases at V and 1 base at J, with 7 bases in the middle. This CDR3 is built from 14 residues. Germline CDR1 reads LGHNA; CDR2 reads YSLEER. The CDR3 DNA sequence: TGCGCCAGCAGCCCAGGTTTGAACACCGGGGAGCTGTTTTTT. Its protein is CASSPGLNTGELFF.

This chain joins TRBV28 and TRBJ1-2; D gene unclear. Germline assignment: CDR1 MDHEN and CDR2 SYDVKM. The length of the CDR3 is 13 residues. Between the trimmed V and J ends, which lost 2 bases and 0 bases, there was a span of 4 bases. CDR3 sequence: CASSLGPNYGYTF. The CDR3, as DNA: TGTGCCAGCAGTTTAGGCCCTAACTATGGCTACACCTTC.

This clone occurred a few times. V is TRBV7-2 and J is TRBJ1-5; 10 bases match TRBD1. Trimming took 2 bases from V and 5 from J; bases not matched to a gene: 3. The CDR3 contains 15 residues. The germline CDR1 and CDR2 sequences are SGHTA and FQGNSA. The CDR3 region is CASSLWGTGDQPQHF. CDR3 nucleotide sequence: TGTGCCAGCAGCTTATGGGGGACAGGGGATCAGCCCCAGCATTTT.

The rearrangement joins TRBV28 to TRBJ1-5; D is uncertain. This CDR3 comprises 12 residues. CDR1 is MDHEN, CDR2 SYDVKM, per germline. V lost 8 bases to trimming and J lost 7 bases, with 12 bases between them. The CDR3 spells CASLSPGQPQHF. CDR3 DNA sequence: TGTGCCAGCCTCTCCCCGGGGCAGCCCCAGCATTTT.